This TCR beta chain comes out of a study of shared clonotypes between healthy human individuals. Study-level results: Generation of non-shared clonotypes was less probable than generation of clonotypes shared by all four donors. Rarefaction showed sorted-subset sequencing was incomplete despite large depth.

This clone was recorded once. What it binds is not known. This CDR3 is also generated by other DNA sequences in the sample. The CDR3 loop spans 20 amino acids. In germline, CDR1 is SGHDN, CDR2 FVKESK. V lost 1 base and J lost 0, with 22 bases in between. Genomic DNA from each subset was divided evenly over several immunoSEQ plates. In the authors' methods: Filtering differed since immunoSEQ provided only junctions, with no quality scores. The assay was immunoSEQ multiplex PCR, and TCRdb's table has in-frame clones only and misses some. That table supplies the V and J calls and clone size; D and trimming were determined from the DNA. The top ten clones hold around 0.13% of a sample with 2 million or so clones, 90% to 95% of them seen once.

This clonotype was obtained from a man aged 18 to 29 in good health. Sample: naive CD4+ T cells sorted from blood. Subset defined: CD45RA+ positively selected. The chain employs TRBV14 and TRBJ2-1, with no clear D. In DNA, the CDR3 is TGTGCCAGCAGCCAAGGATCACTCCCTGATTTAGCTAGCTCCTACAATGAGCAGTTCTTC. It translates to CASSQGSLPDLASSYNEQFF.